This T cell receptor beta chain was documented in a study of blood T cell repertoires in COVID-19. The overall study: Samples representing acute and convalescent COVID-19 were sourced from the United States, Italy and Spain. Sources were T cells, B-cell-depleted T cells, or PBMCs; the material itself was cDNA or gDNA.

Per the original data handling: The authors estimated nucleated cell counts from reference gene primer amplification. Sequencing was performed with immunoSEQ multiplex PCR; in TCRdb, only in-frame clones are kept and a portion is missing. V and J calls and clone size come straight from that table; D and trimming were deduced from the DNA. The sample contains around 260,000 clones, about 88% of which appear only once. This clone showed up just a few times. After removal of 3 bases from V and 0 bases from J, the junction contained 3 bases not matched to a gene. CDR3 size: 15 residues. Looked up from germline, CDR1 is SGHNT and CDR2 is YYREEE (reference sequence).

The sequence was obtained from a man younger than 35 with active or convalescent COVID-19. The rearrangement links TRBV5-4 to TRBJ2-3, with TRBD2 matching over 8 bases. The specimen was peripheral blood. CDR3 bases: TGTGCCAGCAGCTCACTAGCGGCTAGCACAGATACGCAGTATTTT. Amino acids: CASSSLAASTDTQYF.